Listed below are T cell receptor beta chains from one sample, sequenced in a study of blood T cells in healthy people across ages. TCRdb re-derived calls from the 5' RACE reads in MiXCR, one entry per CDR3 protein. The sample holds over a million distinct CDR3 sequences, roughly 64% seen once. Sequences were obtained from blood. The receptors here all came from a man between 18 and 29 years old in good health. CDR3s include the opening cysteine and the closing phenylalanine or tryptophan. Fields, in order: J gene, V gene, clone size, D gene, CDR3 protein, CDR3 DNA. A D gene is named only where the DNA matches it firmly. Size is omitted from some rows. Given values are once, few, many or a class for expanded clones.

TRBJ2-7	TRBV4-1	NA	TRBD1	CASSQEDRGPEQYF	TGCGCCAGCAGCCAAGAAGACAGGGGGCCCGAGCAGTACTTC
TRBJ1-5	TRBV20-1	NA	TRBD1	CSAAPRDREHKHQHF	TGCAGTGCCGCCCCCCGGGACAGGGAGCATAAGCACCAGCATTTT
TRBJ2-3	TRBV7-8	NA	NA	CASSLRMQGRTDTQYF	TGTGCCAGCAGCTTACGTATGCAGGGGCGCACAGATACGCAGTATTTT
TRBJ2-5	TRBV5-1	NA	TRBD1	CASSPSNRGRLQETQYF	TGCGCCAGCAGCCCCTCGAACAGGGGGCGCCTACAAGAGACCCAGTACTTC
TRBJ2-5	TRBV7-8	NA	TRBD1	CASSPIQGAPETQYF	TGTGCCAGCAGCCCGATCCAGGGGGCGCCTGAGACCCAGTACTTC
TRBJ1-1	TRBV29-1	few	TRBD1	CSQRTGPEAFF	TGCAGCCAGCGGACAGGCCCCGAAGCTTTCTTT
TRBJ2-7	TRBV12-3/TRBV12-4	NA	NA	CASRFGESSEQYF	TGTGCCAGCAGGTTCGGGGAGTCCTCCGAGCAGTACTTC
TRBJ2-4	TRBV11-3	NA	NA	CASSSRAENIQYF	TGTGCCAGCAGCTCTCGGGCGGAGAACATTCAGTACTTC
TRBJ1-2	TRBV6-2/TRBV6-3	NA	NA	CASSFTGTYYGYTF	TGTGCCAGCAGTTTTACAGGGACTTACTATGGCTACACCTTC
TRBJ2-7	TRBV6-1	NA	TRBD2	CASSYEGTTYEQYF	TGTGCCAGCAGCTATGAGGGGACTACATACGAGCAGTACTTC
TRBJ2-3	TRBV30	few	TRBD2	CAWGGLAGPSTDTQYF	TGTGCCTGGGGGGGACTAGCGGGACCCAGCACAGATACGCAGTATTTT
TRBJ2-1	TRBV12-3/TRBV12-4	few	NA	CASSSERNEQFF	TGTGCCAGCAGTTCAGAGCGGAATGAGCAGTTCTTC
TRBJ1-2	TRBV7-2	NA	TRBD1	CASSSPRQGAHSAYGYTF	TGTGCCAGCAGCTCCCCTAGACAGGGCGCGCACTCCGCATATGGCTACACCTTC
TRBJ2-1	TRBV29-1	NA	TRBD2	CSVGGGTSGYNEQFF	TGCAGCGTTGGGGGTGGGACTAGCGGATACAATGAGCAGTTCTTC
TRBJ2-7	TRBV14	NA	NA	CASSVQGWNYEQYF	TGTGCCAGCAGCGTTCAGGGATGGAATTACGAGCAGTACTTC
TRBJ2-5	TRBV20-1	NA	TRBD2	CSARSGRGTQYF	TGCAGTGCTAGATCCGGGAGGGGAACCCAGTACTTC
TRBJ2-5	TRBV20-1	NA	TRBD2	CSARSLDWTSGSANQETQYF	TGCAGTGCCCGTAGCCTTGACTGGACTAGCGGGAGCGCAAACCAAGAGACCCAGTACTTC
TRBJ2-1	TRBV7-6	few	NA	CASSLDANNEQFF	TGTGCCAGCAGCTTAGACGCGAACAATGAGCAGTTCTTC
TRBJ2-5	TRBV5-1	NA	NA	CVSGMRGGQETQYF	TGCGTCAGCGGAATGAGGGGGGGTCAAGAGACCCAGTACTTC
TRBJ2-3	TRBV6-2/TRBV6-3	once	TRBD2	CASNSAGGPDTQYF	TGTGCCAGCAACTCAGCGGGGGGCCCAGATACGCAGTATTTT
TRBJ1-6	TRBV12-3/TRBV12-4	NA	NA	CASMNKGVSPLHF	TGTGCCAGCATGAATAAAGGAGTCTCACCCCTCCACTTT
TRBJ2-6	TRBV5-6	NA	TRBD2	CASSLWGGRVKVFWANVLTF	TGTGCCAGCAGCTTGTGGGGGGGGAGAGTTAAAGTTTTCTGGGCCAACGTCCTGACTTTC
TRBJ1-2	TRBV20-1	NA	NA	CSVRDQGGQPYGYTF	TGCAGCGTTAGAGATCAAGGGGGACAACCCTATGGCTACACCTTC
TRBJ1-1	TRBV7-9	few	NA	CASSSGGQFEPEAFF	TGTGCCAGCAGCTCGGGAGGACAGTTTGAACCTGAAGCTTTCTTT
TRBJ2-1	TRBV5-1	few	TRBD2	CASSLEASGKYNEQFF	TGCGCCAGCAGCTTGGAAGCTAGCGGGAAGTACAATGAGCAGTTCTTC
TRBJ2-3	TRBV11-2	NA	TRBD1	CASSLGRDRNTDTQYF	TGTGCCAGCAGCTTGGGACGGGACAGGAACACAGATACGCAGTATTTT
TRBJ2-1	TRBV3-1	few	TRBD2	CASSQGTSGGAAYNEQFF	TGTGCCAGCAGCCAAGGCACTAGCGGGGGGGCTGCCTACAATGAGCAGTTCTTC
TRBJ1-1	TRBV11-2	NA	TRBD1	CASKDRGQLWTEAFF	TGTGCCAGCAAAGACAGGGGGCAGTTGTGGACTGAAGCTTTCTTT
TRBJ2-1	TRBV29-1	NA	NA	CSVEKGGPEQFF	TGCAGCGTTGAGAAGGGGGGGCCTGAGCAGTTCTTC
TRBJ2-1	TRBV3-1	NA	NA	CASSQYGPKFF	TGTGCCAGCAGCCAGTACGGGCCCAAGTTCTTC
TRBJ2-7	TRBV29-1	few	NA	CSVEDLTNEQYF	TGCAGCGTTGAAGATTTGACGAACGAGCAGTACTTC
TRBJ2-7	TRBV29-1	NA	TRBD1	CSVQDRDRNYEQYF	TGCAGCGTCCAAGACAGGGACAGGAACTACGAGCAGTACTTC